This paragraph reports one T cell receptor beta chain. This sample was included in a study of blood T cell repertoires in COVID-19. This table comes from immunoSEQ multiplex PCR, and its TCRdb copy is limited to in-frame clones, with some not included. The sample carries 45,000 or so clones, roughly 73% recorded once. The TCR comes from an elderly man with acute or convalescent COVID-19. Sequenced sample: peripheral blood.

The CDR3: CASSTAGTGGNGYTF. For the CDR3, the DNA is TGTGCCAGCAGTACTGCGGGGACAGGAGGCAATGGCTACACCTTC. This sequence joins TRBV28 and TRBJ1-2; 8 bases are a match to TRBD1. The CDR3 has 15 amino acids. Germline V lookup: CDR1 MDHEN, CDR2 SYDVKM. V trimming: 5 bases; J trimming: 6 bases; junction bases outside the gene matches: 11.